This T cell receptor (beta chain) was obtained from a study of T cells in Graves' hyperthyroidism and ophthalmopathy. General study points: Ophthalmopathy and stable hyperthyroidism were told apart by a 13 V-J model. Clonotypes that were expanded in thyroid above 0.001 mostly appeared in blood too.

The CDR3 spans 11 residues. Between the trimmed V and J ends, which lost 4 bases and 4 bases, there was a span of 5 bases. Fresh 10 ml peripheral blood yielded PBMCs. From RNA transcripts, TCR beta CDR3 regions were amplified. The HTBI primer set served for first-round RT-PCR of the TCR CDR3. TCRdb called the multiplex PCR reads again in MiXCR, with one record for every CDR3 protein. This table holds fewer than 700,000 distinct CDR3 sequences, 15% to 20% found once. This clonotype was counted ten times or more. Its target is unknown. The material sequenced was blood. This receptor was identified in a woman between 18 and 30 years old with Graves' ophthalmopathy. V usage is TRBV12-3 or TRBV12-4 and J usage is TRBJ2-7, with D unresolved. The DNA for the CDR3 is TGTGCCAGCAGTTCGAGATACGAGCAGTACTTC. Translation: CASSSRYEQYF.